This T cell receptor beta chain was recorded in a study of blood T cell repertoires in COVID-19. Whole-study context: Material from acute and convalescent COVID-19 was sourced from the United States, Italy and Spain.

V lost 7 bases, J lost 1 base, and 14 bases lay in between. The germline V gene has CDR1 SGDLS and CDR2 YYNGEE. CDR3 length equals 14 residues. In the study's own analysis: Amplifying reference gene primers gave estimates of nucleated cell counts. Profiled with immunoSEQ multiplex PCR; TCRdb holds only in-frame clones, not every one. V and J calls and clone size are copied from that table; D and trimming were computed from the DNA. The sample lists tens of thousands of clones; about 90% were seen once. This rearrangement joins TRBV9 to TRBJ2-5; D is unclear. This receptor was identified in a human donor in a cohort sampled during active COVID-19. The sample consisted of peripheral blood. CDR3 DNA sequence: TGTGCCAGCGCTGACAAGGCTCTCCAAGAGACCCAGTACTTC. Translated, it gives CASADKALQETQYF.